This TCR beta chain was identified in a study of CD4+ T cells in melanoma. Study-wide results and limits: Reportedly, melanoma neoantigen-specific CD4+ T cells showed varied differentiation states. A reported correlation linked neoantigen-specific CD4+ T cells to CD8+, macrophage and B cell function.

TCRdb's copy holds only in-frame clones and misses some; the assay was immunoSEQ multiplex PCR. The sample lists about 11,000 clones, roughly 63% occurring once. Germline CDR1 reads SGHDT; CDR2 reads YYEEEE. V was pared by 0 bases and J by 8 bases, with 9 bases of the junction left unmatched. CDR3 length: 17 residues. Regarding this clone: Its specificity is unknown.

The specimen sequenced was cells from a culture (not recorded whether cultured in vitro). The chain recombines TRBV5-6 with TRBJ1-4; 11 bases match TRBD1. The receptor comes from a human donor with melanoma. The chain's CDR3 is CASSLGSIRTGGEKLFF. In DNA, the CDR3 is TGTGCCAGCAGCTTGGGTAGTATCAGGACAGGGGGCGAAAAACTGTTTTTT.